This T cell receptor beta chain was sequenced during a study of blood T cell repertoires in COVID-19. Overall study: From the United States, Italy and Spain came samples of acute and convalescent COVID-19.

This CDR3 is built from 17 residues. V lost 0 bases to trimming and J lost 5 bases, with 16 bases between them. Germline V gene sequence: CDR1 LGHDT, CDR2 YNNKEL (reference sequence). Generated by immunoSEQ multiplex PCR, the TCRdb table keeps only in-frame clones and is missing some. Here the sample spans approximately 230,000 clones, around 88% being singletons. The V gene is TRBV3-1 (or the pseudogene TRBV3-2), the J gene TRBJ2-2; D might be TRBD1 (5 bases). The sequencing sample was made of peripheral blood. The clonotype originates from a man aged 80 or over with acute or convalescent COVID-19. DNA for the CDR3: TGTGCCAGCAGCCAAGATATGGGGCTCCTGGGGACCGGGGAGCTGTTTTTT. Translation: CASSQDMGLLGTGELFF.